This TCR beta chain was observed in a study of type 1 regulatory T cells. Study background: T-allo10 is an in vitro-generated, Tr1-enriched CD4 T cell product specific for alloantigen. Study results and caveats: Type 1 regulatory T cells had a more restricted TCR repertoire than non-type 1 regulatory T cells.

The CDR3 spans 15 residues. Germline CDR1 is MNHEY and CDR2 is SVGEGT. The ends were cut back, 5 bases at V and 2 bases at J, with 15 bases in the middle. Comments on this clonotype: Its antigen remains unidentified.

From the reads, TCRdb called clonotypes with MiXCR, one entry per CDR3 protein. In the table there are about 69,000 distinct CDR3 sequences, about a fifth of which are singletons. Sequencing was performed on cultured type 1 regulatory T (Tr1) cells, either the whole culture or a sorted fraction (not recorded which). The receptor was isolated from a human donor in good health. The chain links TRBV6-2 or TRBV6-3 to TRBJ1-1, with D perhaps matching TRBD1 (5 bases). CDR3 loop: CASSPETAINTEAFF. DNA of the CDR3: TGTGCCAGCAGTCCAGAGACAGCGATCAACACTGAAGCTTTCTTT.